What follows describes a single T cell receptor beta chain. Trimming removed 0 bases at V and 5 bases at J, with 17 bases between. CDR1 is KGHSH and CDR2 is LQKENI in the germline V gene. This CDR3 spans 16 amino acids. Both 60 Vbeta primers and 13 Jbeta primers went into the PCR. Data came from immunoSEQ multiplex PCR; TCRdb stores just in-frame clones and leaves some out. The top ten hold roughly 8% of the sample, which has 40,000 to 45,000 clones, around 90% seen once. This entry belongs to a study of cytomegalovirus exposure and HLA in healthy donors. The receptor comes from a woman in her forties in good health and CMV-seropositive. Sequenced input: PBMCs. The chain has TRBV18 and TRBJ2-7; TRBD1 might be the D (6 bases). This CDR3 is CASSPPVRTVEDEQYF. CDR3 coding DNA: TGTGCCAGCTCACCACCGGTTAGGACAGTTGAAGACGAGCAGTACTTC.